This entry features one T cell receptor beta chain sequence. The V gene end was trimmed by 5 bases and the J gene end by 9 bases; junction bases not matched to a gene: 7. This CDR3 comprises 13 residues. Germline assignment: CDR1 KGHSH and CDR2 LQKENI. The data belong to a study of blood T cell repertoires in COVID-19. Only in-frame clones appear in the TCRdb table, and some are missing; sequencing was by immunoSEQ multiplex PCR. This table holds tens of thousands of clones, approximately 83% found once. This receptor was taken from an elderly man with active or convalescent COVID-19. The chain couples TRBV18 to TRBJ2-1; 7 bases line up with TRBD2. Source material: peripheral blood. DNA of the CDR3: TGTGCCAGCTCATTCGCGGGAGTCAGTGAGCAGTTCTTC. Amino acids: CASSFAGVSEQFF.